This T cell receptor beta chain was captured by sequencing in a study of shared clonotypes between healthy human individuals. Donors had no recently reported acute infections or vaccinations and were HIV-negative. Partitioning of CD4+ cells yielded a CD45RA+ naive subset and a CD45RA-negative memory subset. Deep-level running was used for the assay. Libraries were prepared by immunoSEQ multiplex PCR; TCRdb keeps only in-frame clonotypes and omits some of them. The sample contains 950,000 to 1,300,000 clones, roughly 75% of which appear only once. The CDR3 is made up of 14 amino acids. With 5 bases clipped from V and 2 bases from J, the junction kept 3 bases outside the gene matches. CDR1 and CDR2 from the germline V gene are SGHTA and FQGTGA.

The clonotype comes from a man aged 18 to 30 in good health. Sequenced sample: memory CD4+ T cells sorted from blood. Indicated subset: CD45RA-negative fraction. This chain links TRBV7-3 with TRBJ2-7; 10 nucleotides match TRBD1. The CDR3 loop is CASSRGQGPYEQYF. The CDR3 region has the DNA TGTGCCAGCAGCCGGGGACAGGGGCCCTACGAGCAGTACTTC.